The 30 T cell receptor beta chains reported below all come from one sample, sequenced in a study of identical twins. TCRdb ran MiXCR on the 5' RACE reads and lists one entry per CDR3 protein. The sample lists 520,000 or so distinct CDR3 sequences, approximately 22% occurring once. A further study also used this sample, focusing on T cells expressing NK-cell markers.

The sample was CD4+ T cells sorted from blood. Every receptor here comes from a woman aged 18-29 years in good health.

This chain links TRBV11-3 with TRBJ2-3, with D hard to call. Trimming shortened V by 3 bases and J by 4 bases, and 11 bases separated the two germline ends. From germline, CDR1 is SGHNT and CDR2 YENEEA. The CDR3 runs 14 residues. The CDR3 DNA reads TGTGCCAGCAGCTTTCGTGGGGTTCCAGATACGCAGTATTTT. It translates to CASSFRGVPDTQYF. The variable domain in full, with the rest retrieved from reference TRBV11-3 and TRBJ2-3, is EAGVVQSPRYKIIEKKQPVAFWCNPISGHNTLYWYLQNLGQGPELLIRYENEEAVDDSQLPKDRFSAERLKGVDSTLKIQPAELGDSAVYLCASSFRGVPDTQYFGPGTRLTVL.

The chain links TRBV28 to TRBJ2-4; no clear D. V lost 3 bases to trimming and J lost 0 bases, with 9 bases between them. This CDR3 spans 15 amino acids. Looked up from germline, CDR1 is MDHEN and CDR2 is SYDVKM. DNA of the CDR3: TGTGCCAGCAGTTTGGGCACCCTAGCCAAAAACATTCAGTACTTC. It translates to CASSLGTLAKNIQYF.

The CDR3 sequence: CSAREADRGNEQFF. The CDR3 DNA follows: TGCAGTGCTAGAGAGGCGGACAGGGGGAATGAGCAGTTCTTC. The chain combines TRBV20-1 with TRBJ2-1; 10 nucleotides line up with TRBD1. Losses at the gene ends were 0 bases for V and 7 bases for J; bases not matched to a gene: 3. This CDR3 contains 14 residues. CDR1 is DFQATT, CDR2 SNEGSKA, per germline (reference sequence).

This clonotype was seen many times. The V and J genes are TRBV7-9 and TRBJ1-1; D not resolved. Between the trimmed V and J ends, which lost 0 bases and 7 bases, there was a span of 0 bases. Germline-derived CDR1 and CDR2 are SEHNR and FQNEAQ (reference sequence). The CDR3 is 10 amino acids. CDR3 region: CASSLAEAFF. CDR3 DNA: TGTGCCAGCAGCTTAGCTGAAGCTTTCTTT.

This clonotype was picked up a small number of times. The genes are TRBV5-5 and TRBJ2-7; 12 nucleotides match TRBD2. Germline CDR1 reads SGHKS; CDR2 reads YYEKEE (reference sequence). The CDR3 extends over 15 amino acids. J gave up 1 base and V 4 bases, and 3 bases lay outside the gene matches. The CDR3 DNA follows: TGTGCCAGCAGCCAGACTAGCGGGGGATCCTACGAGCAGTACTTC. It yields the protein CASSQTSGGSYEQYF.

The V and J genes are TRBV5-1 and TRBJ1-3; D is unresolved. V was cut by 0 bases and J by 4 bases, with 8 bases left in between. Germline-derived CDR1 and CDR2 are SGHRS and YFSETQ. The CDR3 extends over 14 amino acids. CDR3 DNA sequence: TGCGCCAGCAGCTTGGACAGTCACGGAAACACCATATATTTT. Residues: CASSLDSHGNTIYF.

This chain joins TRBV7-9 and TRBJ1-1; D is perhaps TRBD1 (6 bases). This CDR3 is 17 amino acids long. Germline V gene data show CDR1 as SEHNR and CDR2 as FQNEAQ (reference sequence). The germline V and J ends were trimmed by 5 bases and 3 bases, with 22 bases remaining between them. CDR3: CASSDPKEGGRDTEAFF. The CDR3 region has the DNA TGTGCCAGCAGCGATCCGAAGGAGGGGGGACGGGACACTGAAGCTTTCTTT.

Many counts were recorded for this clonotype. The V call is TRBV2, the J call TRBJ2-2; the D gene is possibly TRBD2 (5 bases). CDR1 is SNHLY, CDR2 FYNNEI, per germline. The CDR3 is 15 amino acids. V lost 9 bases and J lost 5, with 19 bases in between. CDR3 loop: CASEDGKRGTGELFF. The DNA of the CDR3 is TGTGCCAGTGAAGATGGGAAAAGAGGGACCGGGGAGCTGTTTTTT.

This clonotype was observed a handful of times. V is TRBV2 and J is TRBJ2-3; TRBD2 matches at 7 bases. V was pared by 6 bases and J by 0 bases, with 3 bases of the junction left unmatched. The CDR3 consists of 14 residues. Germline lookup yields CDR1 SNHLY and CDR2 FYNNEI. CDR3 sequence (DNA): TGTGCCAGCAGGGAGCGGGAAAGCACAGATACGCAGTATTTT. This codes for CASRERESTDTQYF. Complete variable domain (other parts from reference TRBV2 and TRBJ2-3): EPEVTQTPSHQVTQMGQEVILRCVPISNHLYFYWYRQILGQKVEFLVSFYNNEISEKSEIFDDQFSVERPDGSNFTLKIRSTKLEDSAMYFCASRERESTDTQYFGPGTRLTVL.

This clonotype was seen at least ten times. The chain combines TRBV20-1 with TRBJ1-5, with a tentative D call TRBD1 (5 bases). Germline assignment: CDR1 DFQATT and CDR2 SNEGSKA (reference sequence). V was clipped by 0 bases and J by 5 bases, with 8 bases between them. The CDR3 runs 13 residues. The CDR3 region has the DNA TGCAGTGCTAGAGATTGGGGGGATCAGCCCCAGCATTTT. This gives the protein CSARDWGDQPQHF.

This clonotype has just a few counts. The CDR3 nucleotides read TGTGCCAGCAGCACCGGGACAGAGGCCGAGCAGTACTTC. This codes for CASSTGTEAEQYF. The chain employs TRBV3-1 and TRBJ2-7, with 7 positions matching TRBD1. Looked up from germline, CDR1 is LGHDT and CDR2 is YNNKEL (reference sequence). V shed 5 bases, J shed 6 bases, and the junction held 7 bases outside the gene matches. CDR3 length: 13 residues.

This clonotype was observed a few times. V usage is TRBV25-1 and J usage is TRBJ2-3, with 10 bases lining up with TRBD2. V was pared by 5 bases and J by 2 bases, with 4 bases of the junction left unmatched. CDR1 and CDR2 from the germline V gene are MGHDK and SYGVNS. The CDR3 is made up of 15 amino acids. This CDR3 reads CASSSGLANTDTQYF. The CDR3 region has the DNA TGTGCCAGCAGTTCGGGACTAGCGAACACAGATACGCAGTATTTT.

The rearrangement uses TRBV3-1 and TRBJ2-3; D not resolved. Germline V CDR1 and CDR2: LGHDT, YNNKEL (reference sequence). V was pared by 4 bases and J by 2 bases, with 13 bases between. The CDR3 runs 15 residues. CDR3 in amino acids: CASSRKVATTDTQYF. The CDR3 DNA reads as TGTGCCAGCAGCCGAAAGGTGGCAACCACAGATACGCAGTATTTT.

The chain employs TRBV5-1 and TRBJ1-1; no definite D call. V shed 5 bases and J shed 1 base, with 15 bases lying between them. Looked up from germline, CDR1 is SGHRS and CDR2 is YFSETQ. The CDR3 spans 15 residues. CDR3 nucleotide sequence: TGCGCCAGCAGGGGCACTCGTTGGGGGAACACTGAAGCTTTCTTT. As protein: CASRGTRWGNTEAFF.

The chain joins TRBV6-2 or TRBV6-3 to TRBJ2-7, with D possibly being TRBD1 (6 bases). The CDR3 extends over 14 amino acids. V shed 5 bases and J shed 1 base, with 12 bases lying between them. Germline-derived CDR1 and CDR2 are MNHEY and SVGEGT. CDR3 sequence reads: CASSPRDTSYEQYF. The CDR3 nucleotides read TGTGCCAGCAGTCCCCGGGACACATCCTACGAGCAGTACTTC.

The chain employs TRBV20-1 and TRBJ2-1; the match to TRBD2 covers 13 bases. Per germline, CDR1 DFQATT and CDR2 SNEGSKA (reference sequence). V lost 1 base, J lost 5 bases, and 2 bases stayed unmatched. This CDR3 has 15 amino acids. DNA for the CDR3: TGCAGTGCTAGAGGCGGGACTAGCGGGAACAATGAGCAGTTCTTC. Protein product: CSARGGTSGNNEQFF.

This clonotype was picked up one time. V and J are TRBV11-2 and TRBJ2-1, with no clear D. CDR1 and CDR2 from the germline V gene are SGHAT and FQNNGV. V lost 1 base, J lost 10 bases, and 14 bases lay in between. The CDR3 spans 14 residues. The CDR3: CASSLGLSRSEQFF. DNA for the CDR3: TGTGCCAGCAGCTTAGGACTTTCGAGGAGCGAGCAGTTCTTC.

The rearrangement uses TRBV6-6 and TRBJ1-1; D is possibly TRBD1 (5 bases). Trimming removed 7 bases at V and 11 bases at J, with 20 bases between. Germline CDR1 MNHNY, CDR2 SVGAGI (reference sequence). The CDR3 is made up of 13 amino acids. CDR3 sequence (DNA): TGTGCCAGCATTCCCAACGCGGCAGGGTGGGCTTTCTTT. Protein: CASIPNAAGWAFF.

The rearrangement uses TRBV7-9 and TRBJ1-2; perhaps TRBD1 as D (5 bases). The V end was cut by 6 bases, the J end by 4 bases, with 15 bases between. Germline V gene sequence: CDR1 SEHNR, CDR2 FQNEAQ (reference sequence). This CDR3 is built from 14 residues. The DNA of the CDR3 is TGTGCCAGCAGGGAGCCGGGGGAAGGCTATGGCTACACCTTC. The encoded protein is CASREPGEGYGYTF.

This clonotype was detected ten times or more. This chain joins TRBV20-1 and TRBJ2-3; D remains unclear. V was cut by 1 base and J by 9 bases, with 14 bases left in between. Per germline, CDR1 DFQATT and CDR2 SNEGSKA (reference sequence). The CDR3 consists of 13 residues. CDR3 DNA: TGCAGTGCTAGAGGGACGACCCCGGAGACGCAGTATTTT. Residues: CSARGTTPETQYF.

This chain uses TRBV11-1 with TRBJ2-6, with 9 bases lining up with TRBD1. There are 18 residues in the CDR3. The germline V gene encodes CDR1 SGHAT and CDR2 FQDESV (reference sequence). V lost 3 bases to trimming and J lost 0 bases; unmatched junction nucleotides: 6. The CDR3 region has the DNA TGTGCCAGCAGCTTTCGACAGGGGGGCCACTCTGGGGCCAACGTCCTGACTTTC. Its protein is CASSFRQGGHSGANVLTF.

J is TRBJ2-7 and V is TRBV5-4; weak D call: TRBD2 (5 bases). There are 11 residues in the CDR3. V lost 4 bases, J lost 6 bases, and 8 bases lay in between. Germline V gene data show CDR1 as SGHNT and CDR2 as YYREEE (reference sequence). This chain's CDR3 is CASSDYSEQYF. The CDR3 nucleotides read TGTGCCAGCAGCGACTATTCCGAGCAGTACTTC.

The chain joins TRBV5-8 to TRBJ2-7, with 11 positions matching TRBD1. With 4 bases clipped from V and 5 bases from J, the junction kept 8 bases outside the gene matches. This CDR3 has 15 amino acids. Germline V gene lookup returns CDR1 SGHTS and CDR2 YDEGEE. The CDR3 here is CASSAWTGGMHEQYF. CDR3 bases: TGTGCCAGCAGCGCGTGGACAGGGGGCATGCACGAGCAGTACTTC.

V is TRBV3-1 and J is TRBJ2-7; no clear D gene. The CDR3 is made up of 14 amino acids. Germline loops: CDR1 LGHDT, CDR2 YNNKEL (reference sequence). V dropped 1 base and J dropped 4 bases, with 11 bases sitting between them. Written as DNA, the CDR3 is TGTGCCAGCAGCCAAGGGCAGCTAACATACGAGCAGTACTTC. Protein: CASSQGQLTYEQYF.

The chain is built from TRBV20-1 and TRBJ2-7, with TRBD2 identical over 8 bases. Germline assignment: CDR1 DFQATT and CDR2 SNEGSKA (reference sequence). There are 13 residues in the CDR3. V lost 2 bases, J lost 2 bases, and 2 bases stayed unmatched. DNA of the CDR3: TGCAGTGCTAGAAGGGGACTAGCCTACGAGCAGTACTTC. Translation gives CSARRGLAYEQYF.

The chain combines TRBV6-5 with TRBJ1-1, with no clear D. The CDR3 totals 14 residues. V was pared by 4 bases and J by 0 bases, with 9 bases between. CDR1 is MNHEY and CDR2 is SVGAGI in the germline V gene. The CDR3 loop reads CASSFRRLNTEAFF. The CDR3 DNA sequence: TGTGCCAGCAGTTTCAGACGGCTGAACACTGAAGCTTTCTTT.

A few counts support this clonotype. The V and J genes are TRBV6-5 and TRBJ1-2; D gene uncertain. Trimming cost V 2 bases and J 3 bases, with 16 bases left between them. Germline CDR1 reads MNHEY; CDR2 reads SVGAGI. This CDR3 has 16 residues. This CDR3 is CASSYVDNMGDYGYTF. As DNA, the CDR3 is TGTGCCAGCAGTTACGTAGACAACATGGGAGACTATGGCTACACCTTC.

This clonotype was recorded a few times. CDR3 in DNA: TGCAGCGTCGAGGACGGAAGAAATGAAAAACTGTTTTTT. Encoded protein: CSVEDGRNEKLFF. This rearrangement joins TRBV29-1 to TRBJ1-4; no clear D. The ends were cut back, 6 bases at V and 5 bases at J, with 13 bases in the middle. The CDR3 runs to 13 residues. Germline V gives CDR1 SQVTM, CDR2 ANQGSEA.

The J gene is TRBJ2-2, the V gene TRBV3-1, with 7 bases matching TRBD2. The length of the CDR3 is 15 residues. The germline CDR1 and CDR2 sequences are LGHDT and YNNKEL (reference sequence). The V gene end was trimmed by 2 bases and the J gene end by 5 bases; junction bases not matched to a gene: 5. The CDR3 coding sequence is TGTGCCAGCAGCCAATTTGGGACTAATACCGGGGAGCTGTTTTTT. It specifies CASSQFGTNTGELFF.

This clonotype was counted a few times. The rearrangement uses TRBV7-6 and TRBJ2-2, with D unresolved. This CDR3 is built from 15 residues. Germline CDR1 SGHVS, CDR2 FNYEAQ. The V gene lost 5 bases and the J gene lost 4 bases, with 14 bases spanning the gap. CDR3 DNA sequence: TGTGCCAGCAGCCCCCAGTTGGGTGTCACCGGGGAGCTGTTTTTT. Its translation: CASSPQLGVTGELFF.